This T cell receptor (beta chain) was recovered during a study of chemoradiotherapy in HPV16-positive cancers. Germline CDR1 is SGHTA and CDR2 is FQGNSA. The CDR3 length is 14 residues. V lost 5 bases and J 2 bases, leaving 10 bases between the germline ends. Clones were read by immunoSEQ multiplex PCR, and TCRdb kept only the in-frame ones, dropping some. The repertoire holds tens of thousands of clones, with about 88% as singletons. This specimen consisted of blood, obtained from a patient who underwent chemoradiotherapy. This sequence joins TRBV7-2 and TRBJ2-1; unclear D gene. This clonotype was sampled from a human donor with HPV-associated anogenital cancer. CDR3 loop: CASSATLAYNEQFF. As DNA, the CDR3 is TGTGCCAGCAGCGCAACTTTAGCCTACAATGAGCAGTTCTTC.